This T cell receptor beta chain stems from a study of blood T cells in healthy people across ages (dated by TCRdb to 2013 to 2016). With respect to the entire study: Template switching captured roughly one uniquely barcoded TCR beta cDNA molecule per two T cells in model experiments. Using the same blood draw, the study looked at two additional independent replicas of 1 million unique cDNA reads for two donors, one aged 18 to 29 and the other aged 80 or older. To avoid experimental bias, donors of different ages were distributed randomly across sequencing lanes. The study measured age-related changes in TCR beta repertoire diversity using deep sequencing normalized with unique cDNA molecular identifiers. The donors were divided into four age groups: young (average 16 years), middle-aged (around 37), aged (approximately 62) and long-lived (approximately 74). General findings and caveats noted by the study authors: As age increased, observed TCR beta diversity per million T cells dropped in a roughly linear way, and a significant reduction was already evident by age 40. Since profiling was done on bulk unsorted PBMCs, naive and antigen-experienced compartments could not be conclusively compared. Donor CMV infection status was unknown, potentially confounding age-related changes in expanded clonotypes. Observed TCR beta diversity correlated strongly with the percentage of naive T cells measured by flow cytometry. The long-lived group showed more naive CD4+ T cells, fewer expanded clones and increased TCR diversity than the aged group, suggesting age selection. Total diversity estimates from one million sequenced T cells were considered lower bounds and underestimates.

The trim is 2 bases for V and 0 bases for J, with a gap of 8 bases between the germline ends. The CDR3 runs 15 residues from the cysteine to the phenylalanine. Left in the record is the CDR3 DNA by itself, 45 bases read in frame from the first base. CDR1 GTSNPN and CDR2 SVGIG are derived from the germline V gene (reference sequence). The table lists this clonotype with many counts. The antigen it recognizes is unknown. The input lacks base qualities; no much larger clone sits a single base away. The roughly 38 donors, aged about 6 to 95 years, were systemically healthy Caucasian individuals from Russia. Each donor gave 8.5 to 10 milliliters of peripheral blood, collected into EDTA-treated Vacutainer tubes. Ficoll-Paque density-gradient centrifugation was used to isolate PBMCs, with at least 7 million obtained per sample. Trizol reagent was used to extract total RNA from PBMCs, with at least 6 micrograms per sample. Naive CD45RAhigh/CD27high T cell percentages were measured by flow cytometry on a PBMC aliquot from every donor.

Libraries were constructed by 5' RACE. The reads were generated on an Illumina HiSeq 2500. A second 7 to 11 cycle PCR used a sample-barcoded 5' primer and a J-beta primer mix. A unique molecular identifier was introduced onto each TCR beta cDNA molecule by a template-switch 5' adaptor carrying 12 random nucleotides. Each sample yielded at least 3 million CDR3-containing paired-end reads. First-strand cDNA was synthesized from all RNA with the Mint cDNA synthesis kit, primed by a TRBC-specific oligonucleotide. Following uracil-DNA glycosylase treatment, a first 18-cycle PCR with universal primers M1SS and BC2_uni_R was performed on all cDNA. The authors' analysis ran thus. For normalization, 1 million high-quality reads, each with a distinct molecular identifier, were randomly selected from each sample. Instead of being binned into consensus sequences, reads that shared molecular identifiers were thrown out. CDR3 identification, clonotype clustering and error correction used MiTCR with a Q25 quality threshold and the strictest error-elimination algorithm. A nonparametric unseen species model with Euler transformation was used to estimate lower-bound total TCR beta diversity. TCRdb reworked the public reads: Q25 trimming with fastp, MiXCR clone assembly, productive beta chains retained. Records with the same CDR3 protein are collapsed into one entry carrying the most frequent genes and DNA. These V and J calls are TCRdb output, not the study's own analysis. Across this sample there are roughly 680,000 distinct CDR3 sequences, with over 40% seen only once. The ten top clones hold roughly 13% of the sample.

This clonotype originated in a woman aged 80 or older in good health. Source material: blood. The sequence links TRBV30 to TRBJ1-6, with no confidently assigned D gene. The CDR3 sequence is CAWSSWSSYNSPLHF. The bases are TGTGCCTGGAGTTCCTGGAGCTCCTATAATTCACCCCTCCACTTT. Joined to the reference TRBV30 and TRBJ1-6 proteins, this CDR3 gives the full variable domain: SQTIHQWPATLVQPVGSPLSLECTVEGTSNPNLYWYRQAAGRGLQLLFYSVGIGQISSEVPQNLSASRPQDRQFILSSKKLLLSDSGFYLCAWSSWSSYNSPLHFGNGTRLTVT.